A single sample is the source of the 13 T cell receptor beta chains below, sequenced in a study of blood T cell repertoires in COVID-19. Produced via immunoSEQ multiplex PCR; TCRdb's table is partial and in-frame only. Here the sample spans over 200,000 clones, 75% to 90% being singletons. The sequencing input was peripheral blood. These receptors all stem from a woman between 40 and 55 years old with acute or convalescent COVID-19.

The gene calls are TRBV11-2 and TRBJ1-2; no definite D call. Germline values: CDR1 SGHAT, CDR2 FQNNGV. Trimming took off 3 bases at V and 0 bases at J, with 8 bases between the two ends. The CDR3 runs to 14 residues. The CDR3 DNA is TGTGCCAGCAGCTTGATGGCAGCTAACTATGGCTACACCTTC. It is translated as CASSLMAANYGYTF.

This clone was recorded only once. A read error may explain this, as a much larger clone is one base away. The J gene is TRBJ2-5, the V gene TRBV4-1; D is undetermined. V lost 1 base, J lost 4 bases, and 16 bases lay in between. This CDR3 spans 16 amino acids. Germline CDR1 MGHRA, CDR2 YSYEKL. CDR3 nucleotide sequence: TGCGCCAGCAGCCAAGTGAACCTAGTGAGCATAGAGACCCAGTACTTC. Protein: CASSQVNLVSIETQYF.

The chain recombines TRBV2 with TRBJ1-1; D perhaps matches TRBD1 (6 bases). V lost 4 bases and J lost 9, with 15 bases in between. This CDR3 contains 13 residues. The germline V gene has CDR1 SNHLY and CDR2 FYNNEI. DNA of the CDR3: TGTGCCAGCAGTGCGACCTCACAGGGTCAAGCTTTCTTT. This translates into CASSATSQGQAFF.

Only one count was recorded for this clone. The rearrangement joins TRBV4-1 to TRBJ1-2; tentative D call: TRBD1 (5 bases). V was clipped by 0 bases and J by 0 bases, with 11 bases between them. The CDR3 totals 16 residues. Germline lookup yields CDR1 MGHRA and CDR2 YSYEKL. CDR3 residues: CASSQDRTRTNYGYTF. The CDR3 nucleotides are TGCGCCAGCAGCCAAGATAGGACAAGGACTAACTATGGCTACACCTTC.

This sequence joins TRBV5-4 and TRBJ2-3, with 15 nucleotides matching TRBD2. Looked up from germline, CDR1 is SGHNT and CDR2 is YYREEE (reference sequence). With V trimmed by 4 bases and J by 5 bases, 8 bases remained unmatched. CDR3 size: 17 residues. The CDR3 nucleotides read TGTGCCAGCAGCCCGGAGGGACTAGCGGGGGGTAGAGATACGCAGTATTTT. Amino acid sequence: CASSPEGLAGGRDTQYF.

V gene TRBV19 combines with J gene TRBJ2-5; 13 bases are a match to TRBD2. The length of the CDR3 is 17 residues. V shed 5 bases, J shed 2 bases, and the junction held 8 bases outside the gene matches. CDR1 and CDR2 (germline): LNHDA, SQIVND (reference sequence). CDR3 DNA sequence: TGTGCCAGTAGTCGGGAGACTAGCGGGGGGAGACAAGAGACCCAGTACTTC. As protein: CASSRETSGGRQETQYF.

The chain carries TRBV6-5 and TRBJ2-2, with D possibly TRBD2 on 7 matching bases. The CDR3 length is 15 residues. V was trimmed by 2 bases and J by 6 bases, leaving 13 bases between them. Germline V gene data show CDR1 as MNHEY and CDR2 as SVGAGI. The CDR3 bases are TGTGCCAGCAGTTACGAATCGGGGGGCTCCGGGGAGCTGTTTTTT. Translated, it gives CASSYESGGSGELFF.

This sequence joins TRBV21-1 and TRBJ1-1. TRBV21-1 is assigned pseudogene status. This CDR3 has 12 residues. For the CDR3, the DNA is TGTGCCAGCAGCAAAGTGAGCACTGAAGCTTTCTTT. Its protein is CASSKVSTEAFF.

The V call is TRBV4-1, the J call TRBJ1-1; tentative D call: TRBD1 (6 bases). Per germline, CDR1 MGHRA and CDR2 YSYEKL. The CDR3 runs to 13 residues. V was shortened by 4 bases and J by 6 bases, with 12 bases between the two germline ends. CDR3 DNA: TGCGCCAGCAGCCGTACAGGGTCCCCTGAAGCTTTCTTT. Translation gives CASSRTGSPEAFF.

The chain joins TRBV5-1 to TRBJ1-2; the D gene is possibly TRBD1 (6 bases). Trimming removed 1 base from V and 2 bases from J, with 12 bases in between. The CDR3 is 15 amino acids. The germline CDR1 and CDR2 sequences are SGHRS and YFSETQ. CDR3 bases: TGCGCCAGCAGCTTGTCCAGGGGCCCGAACTATGGCTACACCTTC. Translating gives CASSLSRGPNYGYTF.

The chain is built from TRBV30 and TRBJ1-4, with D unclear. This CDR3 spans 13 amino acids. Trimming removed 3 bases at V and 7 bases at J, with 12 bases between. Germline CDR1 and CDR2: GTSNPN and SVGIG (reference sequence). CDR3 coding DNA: TGTGCCTGGAGCGGGAGGGATGGTGAAAAACTGTTTTTT. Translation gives CAWSGRDGEKLFF.

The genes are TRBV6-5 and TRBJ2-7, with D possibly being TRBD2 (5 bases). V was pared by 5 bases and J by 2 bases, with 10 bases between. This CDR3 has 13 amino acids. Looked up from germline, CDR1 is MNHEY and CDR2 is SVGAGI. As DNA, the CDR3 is TGTGCCAGCAGTCTCCGGGGTACCTACGAGCAGTACGTC. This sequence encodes CASSLRGTYEQYV.

The CDR3 region has the DNA TGTGCCAGCAGCTTGCGACTAGCGGGGGCCCAAGATACGCAGTATTTT. Protein: CASSLRLAGAQDTQYF. The chain couples TRBV7-2 to TRBJ2-3; TRBD2 aligns across 12 bases. J lost 5 bases, V lost 3 bases, and 6 bases had no gene match. The CDR3 consists of 16 residues. Germline CDR1 is SGHTA and CDR2 is FQGNSA. The entire variable domain, with the rest obtained from reference TRBV7-2 and TRBJ2-3, is as follows: GAGVSQSPSNKVTEKGKDVELRCDPISGHTALYWYRQSLGQGLEFLIYFQGNSAPDKSGLPSDRFSAERTGGSVSTLTIQRTQQEDSAVYLCASSLRLAGAQDTQYFGPGTRLTVL.